The 18 T cell receptor beta chains listed next were all sequenced from one sample in a study of vaccination and CD4 T cells after COVID-19. Treatment reported: approximately nine-day PBMC culture with coronavirus spike peptide pools or control peptides (ViraFEST assay). No antigen has been assigned to these receptors. With the Oncomine TCR Beta short-read assay, DNA from cultured CD4+ T cells was sequenced. Via MiXCR, TCRdb re-called the PCR reads, giving one row per CDR3 protein. The profile shows about 13,000 distinct CDR3 sequences, roughly 74% of them singletons. Sequences were derived from CD4+ T cells from blood, cultured in vitro, sampled after SARS-CoV-2 vaccination. The receptors here all came from a human donor who received a COVID-19 vaccine.

The chain uses TRBV6-1 and TRBJ2-5; D may correspond to TRBD1 or TRBD2 (5 bases each). Trimming cost V 5 bases and J 1 base, with 14 bases left between them. This CDR3 comprises 15 residues. Germline V gene data show CDR1 as MNHNS and CDR2 as SASEGT. CDR3 loop: CASSPGTSPQETQYF. The CDR3 region has the DNA TGTGCCAGCAGTCCTGGGACGAGCCCCCAAGAGACCCAGTACTTC.

This sequence joins TRBV20-1 and TRBJ2-5, with 8 bases identical to TRBD1. This CDR3 is built from 16 residues. Unmatched junction bases numbered 7, after V lost 0 bases and J lost 1 base. In germline, CDR1 is DFQATT, CDR2 SNEGSKA (reference sequence). The CDR3 coding sequence is TGCAGTGCTAGAGATCTAAGACAGGGGTCCCAAGAGACCCAGTACTTC. It codes for CSARDLRQGSQETQYF.

The rearrangement uses TRBV2 and TRBJ2-3; tentatively, D is TRBD1 or TRBD2 (5 bases each). CDR1 and CDR2 (germline): SNHLY, FYNNEI. V was clipped by 3 bases and J by 4 bases, with 11 bases between them. The CDR3 sequence is 14 residues long. The CDR3 sequence: CASSEASRADTQYF. DNA of the CDR3: TGTGCCAGCAGTGAGGCTAGCAGGGCAGATACGCAGTATTTT.

This chain connects TRBV30 to TRBJ2-5; 7 bases agree with TRBD1. Losses at the gene ends were 4 bases for V and 5 bases for J; bases not matched to a gene: 13. The CDR3 length is 15 residues. Per germline, CDR1 GTSNPN and CDR2 SVGIG (reference sequence). CDR3 DNA: TGTGCCTGGACCATGGGCAGGGGGTATGGCGAGACCCAGTACTTC. Translating gives CAWTMGRGYGETQYF.

This chain connects TRBV28 to TRBJ1-5, with D maybe TRBD1 (6 bases). The CDR3 is made up of 16 amino acids. The V end was cut by 5 bases, the J end by 2 bases, with 16 bases between. The V gene's germline CDR1 is MDHEN and CDR2 SYDVKM. CDR3 nucleotides: TGTGCCAGCAGTACCAACAGGGACCTCGGCAATCAGCCCCAGCATTTT. Amino acids: CASSTNRDLGNQPQHF.

This chain joins TRBV20-1 and TRBJ1-2, with unresolved D. Germline V lookup: CDR1 DFQATT, CDR2 SNEGSKA (reference sequence). V lost 5 bases and J lost 1, with 11 bases in between. The length of the CDR3 is 13 residues. CDR3 coding DNA: TGCAGTGCTCCCCCCGCAGTTAACTATGGCTACACCTTC. As protein: CSAPPAVNYGYTF.

This clonotype was seen once. This chain joins TRBV5-1 and TRBJ2-1; either TRBD1 or TRBD2 may fit D (5 bases each). V was trimmed by 0 bases and J by 0 bases, leaving 13 bases between them. Germline CDR1 reads SGHRS; CDR2 reads YFSETQ. The CDR3 contains 17 residues. CDR3 loop: CASSLAILGRSYNEQFF. In DNA, the CDR3 is TGCGCCAGCAGCTTGGCCATACTGGGACGCTCCTACAATGAGCAGTTCTTC.

In this sample, this clonotype turned up once. CDR3 DNA: TGTGCCAGCAGCCCCCCACCCACAATTGGTTCGTTGTGGTTACAGGGCTCTGGCTACACCTTC. The encoded protein is CASSPPPTIGSLWLQGSGYTF. V gene TRBV7-8 combines with J gene TRBJ1-2; tentative D call: TRBD1 (6 bases). The CDR3 runs 21 residues. Germline-derived CDR1 and CDR2 are SGHVS and FQNEAQ. Trimming left V 5 bases short and J 7 bases short, with 38 bases between.

The chain links TRBV19 to TRBJ1-5; D is possibly TRBD1 (6 bases). V was pared by 5 bases and J by 7 bases, with 12 bases between. CDR3 length: 13 amino acids. Germline V gives CDR1 LNHDA, CDR2 SQIVND (reference sequence). CDR3 bases: TGTGCCAGTAGTCTCGAGACAGGCCAGCCCCAGCATTTT. Translated, it gives CASSLETGQPQHF.

This clonotype was detected a few times. The chain links TRBV12-5 to TRBJ2-7; weak D call: TRBD1 (6 bases). With 9 bases removed from V and 5 bases from J, the gap between germline ends came to 11 bases. The CDR3 loop spans 11 amino acids. The V gene's germline CDR1 is LGHNT and CDR2 FRNRAP. CDR3 nucleotide sequence: TGTGCTAGCACCAGGGGCGACGAGCAGTACTTC. This codes for CASTRGDEQYF.

The rearrangement links TRBV5-4 to TRBJ2-7, with D possibly TRBD1 on 8 matching bases. V was clipped by 4 bases and J by 6 bases, with 29 bases between them. The CDR3 has 18 amino acids. Germline V CDR1 and CDR2: SGHNT, YYREEE (reference sequence). The DNA for the CDR3 is TGTGCCAGCAGCGTCGGGGGTTCGACAGGGGTCGGCGGGGGCGAGCAGTACTTC. Amino acid sequence: CASSVGGSTGVGGGEQYF.

The rearrangement joins TRBV4-2 to TRBJ1-2; TRBD1 might be the D (5 bases). The CDR3 sequence is 16 residues long. CDR1 LGHNA and CDR2 YNFKEQ come from the germline V gene. V shed 0 bases and J shed 6 bases, with 17 bases lying between them. The CDR3 DNA reads TGTGCCAGCAGCCAAGATCTTCTAGGGGAGCGGAATGGCTACACCTTC. Protein product: CASSQDLLGERNGYTF.

The chain recombines TRBV27 with TRBJ1-6, with 7 bases fitting TRBD1. The trim removed 6 bases at V and 9 bases at J, leaving 8 bases unmatched. Germline V lookup: CDR1 MNHEY, CDR2 SMNVEV (reference sequence). The CDR3 covers 14 residues. The CDR3 coding sequence is TGTGCCAGCAGCAGTGGGACAGTTGTTTCACCCCTCCACTTT. This gives the protein CASSSGTVVSPLHF.

The chain links TRBV20-1 to TRBJ1-4, with 8 positions matching TRBD1. This CDR3 spans 14 amino acids. With V trimmed by 3 bases and J by 5 bases, 5 bases remained unmatched. Germline V lookup: CDR1 DFQATT, CDR2 SNEGSKA (reference sequence). The CDR3 DNA reads as TGCAGTGCTAGCTCGAGACAGGGGAATGAAAAACTGTTTTTT. Its protein is CSASSRQGNEKLFF.

This clonotype is termed medium-sized. The chain uses TRBV7-8 and TRBJ2-3; the D gene could be TRBD1 or TRBD2 (6 bases each). The germline gives CDR1 SGHVS, CDR2 FQNEAQ. The CDR3 totals 16 residues. The V end was cut by 1 base, the J end by 0 bases, with 11 bases between. Written as DNA, the CDR3 is TGTGCCAGCAGCTTAGTTACCGGGGGCAGCACAGATACGCAGTATTTT. Translating gives CASSLVTGGSTDTQYF.

The V call is TRBV7-8, the J call TRBJ2-1; 9 nucleotides agree with TRBD1. Trimming removed 5 bases from V and 6 bases from J; junction bases left unmatched: 11. Germline-derived CDR1 and CDR2 are SGHVS and FQNEAQ. This CDR3 spans 16 amino acids. As DNA, the CDR3 is TGTGCCAGCAGCCCTCGGGACAGGGCGTCTCTCAATGAGCAGTTCTTC. It yields the protein CASSPRDRASLNEQFF.

In DNA, the CDR3 is TGTGCCAGCAGAGATGGACAGTTAATCAATCAGCCCCAGCATTTT. As protein: CASRDGQLINQPQHF. The V call is TRBV12-3 or TRBV12-4, the J call TRBJ1-5, with TRBD1 as a possible D gene (6 bases). Trimming shortened V by 6 bases and J by 3 bases, and 15 bases separated the two germline ends. The CDR3 consists of 15 residues.

The rearrangement joins TRBV6-1 to TRBJ1-2; TRBD1 agrees at 8 bases. This CDR3 is 14 amino acids long. Germline CDR1 is MNHNS and CDR2 is SASEGT. V gave up 8 bases and J gave up 1 base; unmatched junction bases: 6. The CDR3 DNA reads as TGTGCCAGCCAAAACACAGGGGGTAACTATGGCTACACCTTC. Translation gives CASQNTGGNYGYTF.